Each of the 28 T cell receptor beta chains below was sequenced from the same sample in a study of blood T cell repertoires in COVID-19. Repertoires were generated with immunoSEQ multiplex PCR, while TCRdb's copy carries only in-frame clones and drops some. The table shows about 110,000 clones, with approximately 90% occurring only once. The sequencing sample was made of peripheral blood. The receptors shown here come from a human donor in a cohort sampled during active COVID-19.

The chain links TRBV27 to TRBJ2-1; TRBD1 aligns across 7 bases. The germline gives CDR1 MNHEY, CDR2 SMNVEV (reference sequence). This CDR3 region has 13 residues. V dropped 8 bases and J dropped 7; count of bases not matched to a gene: 8. The CDR3 bases are TGTGCCAGCGGATTACACAGGGGAAATGAGCAGTTCTTC. Translating gives CASGLHRGNEQFF.

This rearrangement joins TRBV6-2 or TRBV6-3 to TRBJ2-2, with 7 bases matching TRBD2. Trimming removed 4 bases from V and 0 bases from J; junction bases left unmatched: 5. The CDR3 length is 16 residues. The germline gives CDR1 MNHEY, CDR2 SVGEGT. Here the CDR3 DNA reads TGTGCCAGCAGTTCCCCCAGCGGGACGAACACCGGGGAGCTGTTTTTT. Its translation: CASSSPSGTNTGELFF.

This chain uses TRBV5-8 with TRBJ2-7; TRBD2 matches 8 bases. Per germline, CDR1 SGHTS and CDR2 YDEGEE. The CDR3 has 15 amino acids. V dropped 4 bases and J dropped 5; count of bases not matched to a gene: 11. The CDR3 region has the DNA TGTGCCAGCAGCACGCGGACTAGCTCCATCCACGAGCAGTACTTC. Its translation: CASSTRTSSIHEQYF. The full variable domain, rest sourced from reference TRBV5-8 and TRBJ2-7, is EAGVTQSPTHLIKTRGQQATLRCSPISGHTSVYWYQQALGLGLQFLLWYDEGEERNRGNFPPRFSGRQFPNYSSELNVNALELEDSALYLCASSTRTSSIHEQYFGPGTRLTVT.

The DNA for the CDR3 is TGTGCCAGCAGTTTCGGGAACACCATATATTTT. Translation: CASSFGNTIYF. The rearrangement links TRBV6-5 to TRBJ1-3; D call uncertain. CDR1 is MNHEY, CDR2 SVGAGI, per germline. The CDR3 totals 11 residues. V lost 4 bases, J lost 7 bases, and 5 bases lay in between.

DNA for the CDR3: TGTGCCAGCAGCCAGTCCTCAGGGATTGAAGCTTTCTTT. Its protein is CASSQSSGIEAFF. The chain combines TRBV3-1 (or the pseudogene TRBV3-2) with TRBJ1-1, with D maybe TRBD1 (5 bases). From germline, CDR1 is LGHDT and CDR2 YNNKEL (reference sequence). Trimming removed 3 bases from V and 7 bases from J, with 12 bases in between. The CDR3 sequence is 13 residues long.

The rearrangement joins TRBV7-3 to TRBJ2-3, with a tentative D call TRBD2 (6 bases). This CDR3 is 17 amino acids long. Germline V gene data show CDR1 as SGHTA and CDR2 as FQGTGA. V lost 3 bases, J lost 0 bases, and 16 bases lay in between. In DNA, the CDR3 is TGTGCCAGCAGCTTGGGTGGGAGCGGGCCCAGCACAGATACGCAGTATTTT. Amino acid sequence: CASSLGGSGPSTDTQYF.

The CDR3: CASTWGDRNTEAFF. The CDR3 DNA sequence: TGTGCCAGCACTTGGGGGGATAGGAACACTGAAGCTTTCTTT. This sequence joins TRBV7-2 and TRBJ1-1, with D possibly matching TRBD1 (5 bases). Trimming stripped 7 bases from V and 1 base from J, with 13 bases between. The CDR3 length is 14 residues. The V gene's germline CDR1 is SGHTA and CDR2 FQGNSA.

Regarding this clone: This CDR3 is also generated by other DNA sequences in the sample. The genes are TRBV9 and TRBJ2-7; 7 nucleotides line up with TRBD1. The V gene's germline CDR1 is SGDLS and CDR2 YYNGEE. V lost 2 bases, J lost 2 bases, and 4 bases stayed unmatched. The CDR3 sequence is 14 residues long. CDR3: CASSVGDRAYEQYF. CDR3 sequence (DNA): TGTGCCAGCAGCGTCGGGGACAGAGCCTACGAGCAGTACTTC.

The chain employs TRBV7-9 and TRBJ2-1; 12 bases agree with TRBD2. Per the germline V gene, CDR1 is SEHNR and CDR2 is FQNEAQ (reference sequence). After removal of 2 bases from V and 7 bases from J, the junction contained 6 bases not matched to a gene. The CDR3 contains 16 residues. CDR3 nucleotide sequence: TGTGCCAGCAGCTTACTAGCGGGAGGGGGGACAAATGAGCAGTTCTTC. Its translation: CASSLLAGGGTNEQFF.

V is TRBV28 and J is TRBJ2-4, with 16 nucleotides matching TRBD2. V shed 6 bases, J shed 1 base, and the junction held 15 bases outside the gene matches. The germline CDR1 and CDR2 sequences are MDHEN and SYDVKM. CDR3 length equals 21 residues. The CDR3 DNA follows: TGTGCCAGCAGCCCCGGGACTAGCGGGAGGGCCGCTCCTTCGGCCAAAAACATTCAGTACTTC. Its translation: CASSPGTSGRAAPSAKNIQYF.

This rearrangement joins TRBV6-5 to TRBJ2-1; perhaps TRBD2 as D (6 bases). The CDR3 is 14 residues long. Germline CDR1 is MNHEY and CDR2 is SVGAGI. The V and J ends lost 2 bases and 3 bases respectively, with 8 bases between them. The chain's CDR3 is CASSYQGLYNEQFF. DNA for the CDR3: TGTGCCAGCAGTTACCAGGGACTCTACAATGAGCAGTTCTTC.

The chain couples TRBV3-1 (or the pseudogene TRBV3-2) to TRBJ1-5; no clear D gene. Germline V gives CDR1 LGHDT, CDR2 YNNKEL (reference sequence). This CDR3 region has 16 residues. Trimming shortened V by 1 base and J by 0 bases, and 10 bases separated the two germline ends. The CDR3 region is CASSQGGSNSNQPQHF. The CDR3 nucleotides are TGTGCCAGCAGCCAAGGCGGCTCAAATAGCAATCAGCCCCAGCATTTT.

The chain has TRBV7-8 and TRBJ1-2, with TRBD1 matching over 8 bases. The CDR3 runs 15 residues. V dropped 5 bases and J dropped 0; count of bases not matched to a gene: 5. Germline lookup yields CDR1 SGHVS and CDR2 FQNEAQ. DNA for the CDR3: TGTGCCAGCAGCACGGACAGGGACGCTAACTATGGCTACACCTTC. It translates to CASSTDRDANYGYTF.

This clone has more than one count but fewer than ten. The rearrangement uses TRBV10-2 and TRBJ2-7; D call uncertain. This CDR3 contains 11 residues. Germline CDR1 and CDR2: WSHSY and SAAADI. Deletions cut 5 bases from V and 6 bases from J, with 8 bases between. The CDR3 nucleotides read TGCGCCAGCAGTCAGCCTAGCGAGCAGTACTTC. Its translation is CASSQPSEQYF.

The V gene is TRBV5-4, the J gene TRBJ2-7; a possible D gene is TRBD2 (6 bases). The CDR3 extends over 14 amino acids. V was trimmed by 4 bases and J by 1 base, leaving 12 bases between them. CDR1 is SGHNT and CDR2 is YYREEE in the germline V gene (reference sequence). The CDR3, as DNA: TGTGCCAGCAGCACCGGGACTCCTTCCTACGAGCAGTACTTC. Encoded protein: CASSTGTPSYEQYF.

The V and J genes are TRBV18 and TRBJ1-2; D unresolved. The CDR3 loop spans 13 amino acids. In germline, CDR1 is KGHSH, CDR2 LQKENI. The germline V and J ends were trimmed by 3 bases and 3 bases, with 8 bases remaining between them. CDR3 amino acids: CASSPVGDYGYTF. The CDR3 coding sequence is TGTGCCAGCTCACCCGTGGGCGACTATGGCTACACCTTC.

The CDR3 DNA follows: TGTGCCAGCAGTAAGCGCAGCGAAGCCTATGGCTACACCTTC. Amino acid sequence: CASSKRSEAYGYTF. The chain recombines TRBV6-5 with TRBJ1-2; D gene unclear. In germline, CDR1 is MNHEY, CDR2 SVGAGI. This CDR3 has 14 amino acids. V dropped 5 bases and J dropped 4 bases, with 14 bases sitting between them.

The V and J genes are TRBV2 and TRBJ2-5, with 9 bases matching TRBD1. The CDR3 totals 15 residues. Germline V gene sequence: CDR1 SNHLY, CDR2 FYNNEI. With 4 bases clipped from V and 4 bases from J, the junction kept 7 bases outside the gene matches. The CDR3 loop is CASSAGTGFRETQYF. Here the CDR3 DNA reads TGTGCCAGCAGTGCCGGGACAGGGTTCAGAGAGACCCAGTACTTC.

The V gene is TRBV5-4, the J gene TRBJ2-2, with D maybe TRBD2 (6 bases). CDR1 is SGHNT and CDR2 is YYREEE in the germline V gene (reference sequence). This CDR3 has 15 residues. Trimming removed 1 base from V and 4 bases from J, with 11 bases in between. The CDR3 here is CASSLWTIGTGELFF. Here the CDR3 DNA reads TGTGCCAGCAGCTTGTGGACTATAGGCACCGGGGAGCTGTTTTTT.

This clone was seen a single time. The chain is built from TRBV7-9 and TRBJ2-7, with 8 bases lining up with TRBD1. Germline assignment: CDR1 SEHNR and CDR2 FQNEAQ (reference sequence). The V gene end was trimmed by 5 bases and the J gene end by 3 bases; junction bases not matched to a gene: 6. CDR3 length: 14 residues. CDR3 nucleotides: TGTGCCAGCAGCCCTTGGACAGGGAACTACGAGCAGTACTTC. It encodes CASSPWTGNYEQYF.

This chain uses TRBV6-7 with TRBJ1-3, with D maybe TRBD1 (6 bases). TRBV6-7 is marked as an open reading frame, function uncertain. The germline V and J ends were trimmed by 7 bases and 2 bases, with 18 bases remaining between them. The length of the CDR3 is 16 residues. The CDR3: CASMVLHEGAGNTIYF. CDR3 bases: TGTGCCAGCATGGTCCTCCACGAGGGGGCTGGAAACACCATATATTTT.

The chain uses TRBV6-5 and TRBJ1-5; maybe TRBD1 (6 bases). V was cut by 7 bases and J by 5 bases, with 12 bases left in between. The CDR3 loop spans 13 amino acids. Germline V CDR1 and CDR2: MNHEY, SVGAGI. The CDR3 loop reads CASKAGAYQPQHF. In DNA form, the CDR3 reads TGTGCCAGCAAGGCGGGGGCGTATCAGCCCCAGCATTTT.

About this clone itself: At one end the junction does not follow the germline gene, possibly because of a read error. The chain uses TRBV7-7 and TRBJ2-1; 9 bases align to TRBD2. CDR3 length equals 16 residues. Per the germline V gene, CDR1 is SSHAT and CDR2 is FNYEAQ (reference sequence). CDR3 protein: CASSAHSGGAKNEQFF. As DNA, the CDR3 is TGTGCTAGCAGCGCTCATAGCGGGGGAGCAAAAAATGAGCAGTTCTTC. The full variable domain, with the rest looked up from reference TRBV7-7 and TRBJ2-1, is GAGVSQSPRYKVTKRGQDVTLRCDPISSHATLYWYQQALGQGPEFLTYFNYEAQPDKSGLPSDRFSAERPEGSISTLTIQRTEQRDSAMYRCASSAHSGGAKNEQFFGPGTRLTVL.

The genes are TRBV5-6 and TRBJ1-2, with unresolved D. Trimming took off 0 bases at V and 5 bases at J, with 14 bases between the two ends. Germline V CDR1 and CDR2: SGHDT, YYEEEE. The CDR3 has 15 amino acids. CDR3 nucleotide sequence: TGTGCCAGCAGCTTGGGGAGTGGAGTCGGGTATGGCTACACCTTC. It codes for CASSLGSGVGYGYTF.

This CDR3 is CASSPLGGGIYEQYF. CDR3 bases: TGCGCCAGCAGCCCCCTTGGGGGGGGAATCTACGAGCAGTACTTC. The chain combines TRBV5-1 with TRBJ2-7; 7 nucleotides align to TRBD2. This CDR3 has 15 residues. V dropped 4 bases and J dropped 3; count of bases not matched to a gene: 10. Germline V gives CDR1 SGHRS, CDR2 YFSETQ.

This chain uses TRBV29-1 with TRBJ1-2; tentative D call: TRBD1 (6 bases). Germline CDR1 SQVTM, CDR2 ANQGSEA. The CDR3 has 15 amino acids. V dropped 8 bases and J dropped 7 bases, with 26 bases sitting between them. For the CDR3, the DNA is TGCAGCTCTGGACCCCCAGGACAGAGGTCCATTGGCTACACCTTC. This encodes CSSGPPGQRSIGYTF.

This chain uses TRBV5-1 with TRBJ2-5; 10 bases map to TRBD2. The CDR3 is 15 residues long. The V gene end was trimmed by 1 base and the J gene end by 5 bases; junction bases not matched to a gene: 5. The germline V gene has CDR1 SGHRS and CDR2 YFSETQ. The CDR3 nucleotides are TGCGCCAGCAGCTTGCGGGGACTAGCGAGGGAGACCCAGTACTTC. The encoded protein is CASSLRGLARETQYF.

The V and J genes are TRBV6-5 and TRBJ1-2; 11 bases line up with TRBD1. This CDR3 region has 15 residues. Germline V CDR1 and CDR2: MNHEY, SVGAGI. The V gene end was trimmed by 0 bases and the J gene end by 7 bases; junction bases not matched to a gene: 4. The CDR3 loop reads CASSYSGQGAGGYTF. DNA for the CDR3: TGTGCCAGCAGTTACTCTGGACAGGGGGCTGGTGGCTACACCTTC.